The 8 T cell receptor beta chains below were found in one sample sequenced in a study of blood T cell repertoires in COVID-19. Some clones are missing from TCRdb's copy, which holds only in-frame ones; the method was immunoSEQ multiplex PCR. The sample includes about 260,000 clones, 75% to 90% of them seen just once. Sample: peripheral blood. Receptors originate from a man aged 25 to 40 with active or convalescent COVID-19.

The chain combines TRBV3-1 (or the pseudogene TRBV3-2) with TRBJ2-7; 8 nucleotides match TRBD1. Germline CDR1 LGHDT, CDR2 YNNKEL (reference sequence). The CDR3 contains 16 residues. Germline trimming cut 0 bases from V and 2 bases from J; bases unmatched to any gene: 6. The CDR3 coding sequence is TGTGCCAGCAGCCAAGACCAGGGGGCCCTTGCCTACGAGCAGTACTTC. Translated: CASSQDQGALAYEQYF.

This chain uses TRBV30 with TRBJ2-5; TRBD2 agrees at 13 bases. In germline, CDR1 is GTSNPN, CDR2 SVGIG (reference sequence). The CDR3 runs 13 residues. With V trimmed by 0 bases and J by 14 bases, 6 bases remained unmatched. CDR3 sequence: CAWSVLAGGLEYF. The CDR3 nucleotides read TGTGCCTGGAGTGTACTAGCGGGGGGGCTCGAATACTTC.

The CDR3 is CASSLSQGRGKQFF. The CDR3 DNA reads as TGTGCCAGCAGTTTATCTCAGGGCAGGGGAAAGCAGTTCTTC. The chain is built from TRBV27 and TRBJ2-1; TRBD1 might be the D (6 bases). The germline V gene has CDR1 MNHEY and CDR2 SMNVEV (reference sequence). V lost 0 bases, J lost 11 bases, and 14 bases lay in between. The length of the CDR3 is 14 residues.

The CDR3 region is CASSPVEDYNYGYTF. The CDR3 DNA is TGTGCCAGCTCACCGGTTGAGGATTATAACTATGGCTACACCTTC. The chain is built from TRBV18 and TRBJ1-2; D is uncertain. The CDR3 covers 15 residues. Trimming left V 3 bases short and J 1 base short, with 12 bases between. In germline, CDR1 is KGHSH, CDR2 LQKENI.

The chain is built from TRBV27 and TRBJ2-4, with a tentative D call TRBD2 (5 bases). CDR1 MNHEY and CDR2 SMNVEV come from the germline V gene (reference sequence). Trimming stripped 7 bases from V and 4 bases from J, with 14 bases between. CDR3 size: 14 residues. The CDR3 protein is CASKGEFPKNIQYF. CDR3 sequence (DNA): TGTGCCAGCAAGGGAGAGTTCCCAAAAAACATTCAGTACTTC.

As DNA, the CDR3 is TGTGCCAGCAGTGGTACAGGGCGATTCTCCTACGAGCAGTACTTC. Translating gives CASSGTGRFSYEQYF. The chain links TRBV27 to TRBJ2-7; D might be TRBD1 (6 bases). Germline-derived CDR1 and CDR2 are MNHEY and SMNVEV (reference sequence). V dropped 5 bases and J dropped 0 bases, with 14 bases sitting between them. CDR3 size: 15 residues.

This chain links TRBV19 with TRBJ2-3; perhaps TRBD2 as D (5 bases). Germline V gene sequence: CDR1 LNHDA, CDR2 SQIVND (reference sequence). The CDR3 is made up of 12 amino acids. The V and J ends lost 5 bases and 6 bases respectively, with 9 bases between them. The CDR3 protein is CASSQQRDTQYF. Here the CDR3 DNA reads TGTGCCAGTAGTCAGCAGCGGGATACGCAGTATTTT. Complete variable domain (other parts from reference TRBV19 and TRBJ2-3): DGGITQSPKYLFRKEGQNVTLSCEQNLNHDAMYWYRQDPGQGLRLIYYSQIVNDFQKGDIAEGYSVSREKKESFPLTVTSAQKNPTAFYLCASSQQRDTQYFGPGTRLTVL.

J is TRBJ2-1 and V is TRBV27; 10 bases align to TRBD2. CDR3 size: 16 residues. CDR1 is MNHEY and CDR2 is SMNVEV in the germline V gene (reference sequence). V dropped 3 bases and J dropped 6; count of bases not matched to a gene: 8. The CDR3 DNA is TGTGCCAGCAGTTTGGGATGGCTAGCGGGGGCCAATGAGCAGTTCTTC. As protein: CASSLGWLAGANEQFF.